This TCR beta chain was recorded in a study of shared clonotypes between healthy human individuals. Whole-study context: Serving as donors were two women and a few men, whose ages spanned 18 to 49. Every donor yielded three CD4 naive, three CD4 memory, two CD8 naive and one CD8 memory plate. Study findings and constraints: Non-shared clonotypes had lower generation probabilities than those shared by all four donors.

V lost 4 bases, J lost 8 bases, and 18 bases lay in between. There are 15 residues in the CDR3. The germline CDR1 and CDR2 sequences are SGHDN and FVKESK. Worth noting for this clone: Its matching antigen is unknown.

The assay was immunoSEQ multiplex PCR, and TCRdb's table has in-frame clones only and misses some. The table records nearly 2 million clones, approximately 95% of them present only once. Cells designated naive CD8 were CD45RO-negative and were positively selected for CCR7, with terminally differentiated effector memory CD45RA+ cells excluded. Sequencing was performed on naive CD8+ T cells sorted from blood. The chain combines TRBV14 with TRBJ1-3, with D unresolved. This receptor was taken from a man younger than 30 in good health. This CDR3 is CASSPHFASGDTIYF. The CDR3 DNA sequence: TGTGCCAGCAGCCCCCACTTCGCGTCCGGTGACACCATATATTTT.